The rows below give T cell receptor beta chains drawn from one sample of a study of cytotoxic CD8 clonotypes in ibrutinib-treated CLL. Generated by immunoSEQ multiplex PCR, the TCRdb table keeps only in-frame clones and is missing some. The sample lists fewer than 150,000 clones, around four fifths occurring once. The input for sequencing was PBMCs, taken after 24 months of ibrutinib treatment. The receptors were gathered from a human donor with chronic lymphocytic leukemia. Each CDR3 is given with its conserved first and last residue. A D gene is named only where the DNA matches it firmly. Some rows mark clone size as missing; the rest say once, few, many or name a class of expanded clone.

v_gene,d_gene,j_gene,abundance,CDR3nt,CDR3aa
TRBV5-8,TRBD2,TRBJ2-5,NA,TGTGCCAGCAGCTTAGGGCTAGCGGGGGGCCAAGAGACCCAGTACTTC,CASSLGLAGGQETQYF
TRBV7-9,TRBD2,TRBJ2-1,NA,TGTGCCAGCAGCTTATCTAGCGGCAATGAGCAGTTCTTC,CASSLSSGNEQFF
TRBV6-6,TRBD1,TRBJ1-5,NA,TGTGCCAGCAGCACGACAGGGTTCCCTCAGCCCCAGCATTTT,CASSTTGFPQPQHF
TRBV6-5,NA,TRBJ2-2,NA,TGTGCCAGCAGTTTCGACAGACTTAAGAACACCGGGGAGCTGTTTTTT,CASSFDRLKNTGELFF
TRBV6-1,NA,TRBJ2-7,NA,TGTGCCGCCACGGGGGAACTTGACTACGAGCAGTACTTC,CAATGELDYEQYF
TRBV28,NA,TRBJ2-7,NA,TGTGCCAGCAGTTTAAGTTCGTACGAGCAGTACTTC,CASSLSSYEQYF
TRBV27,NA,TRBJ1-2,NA,TGTGCCAGCAGTCGTACACCTAACTATGGCTACACCTTC,CASSRTPNYGYTF
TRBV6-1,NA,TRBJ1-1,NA,TGTGCCAGCAGTTCGATTGGGACTGAAGCTTTCTTT,CASSSIGTEAFF
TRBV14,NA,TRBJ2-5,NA,TGTGCCAGCAGCCCCGGCCATGGCGAGACCCAGTACTTC,CASSPGHGETQYF
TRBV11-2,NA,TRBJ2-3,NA,TGTGCCAGCAGCTTAGTAGGTCACCGGGCAAGCACAGATACGCAGTATTTT,CASSLVGHRASTDTQYF
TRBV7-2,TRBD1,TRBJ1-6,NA,TGTGCCAGCAGCCCGAGGACAGGGGTGGGTTCACCCCTCCACTTT,CASSPRTGVGSPLHF
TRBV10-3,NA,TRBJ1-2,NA,TGTGCCTCGCGGGGGGTGGGAGGAAACTATGGCTACACCTTC,CASRGVGGNYGYTF
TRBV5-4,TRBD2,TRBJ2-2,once,TGTGCCAGCAGCTCCCCTAAGCGGGGGGTGAACACCGGGGAGCTGTTTTTT,CASSSPKRGVNTGELFF
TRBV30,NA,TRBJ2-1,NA,TGTGCCTGGGCTGCCGGGGATGAGCAGTTCTTC,CAWAAGDEQFF
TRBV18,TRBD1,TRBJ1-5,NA,TGTGCCAGCTCACCACAGGGGGCCGTAGGCAATCAGCCCCAGCATTTT,CASSPQGAVGNQPQHF
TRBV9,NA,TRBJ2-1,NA,TGTGCCAGCAGCGTAGGGGTCGGTGAGCAGTTCTTC,CASSVGVGEQFF
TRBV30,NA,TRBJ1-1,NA,TGTGCCTGGAAGCGGATCGGAAGGAACACTGAAGCTTTCTTT,CAWKRIGRNTEAFF
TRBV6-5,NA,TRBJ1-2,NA,TGTGCCAGCAGTTACAAAACCTCGGGGGGCGGAGGCTACACCTTC,CASSYKTSGGGGYTF
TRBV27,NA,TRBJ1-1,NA,TGTGCCAGAGAGGGGGGGGAGATGAACACTGAAGCTTTCTTT,CAREGGEMNTEAFF
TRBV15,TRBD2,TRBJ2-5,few,TGTGCCACCAGCAGCCGAACTAGCGGACCGTACCAAGAGACCCAGTACTTC,CATSSRTSGPYQETQYF
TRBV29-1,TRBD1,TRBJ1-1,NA,TGCAGCGCGAACAGGGGCCGGACTGAAGCTTTCTTT,CSANRGRTEAFF
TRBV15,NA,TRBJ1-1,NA,TGTGCCACCAGCTCCACGGGGTGGGACACTGAAGCTTTCTTT,CATSSTGWDTEAFF
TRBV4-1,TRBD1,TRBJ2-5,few,TGCGCCAGCAGCCTAGGACGGGACAGCCAAGAGACCCAGTACTTC,CASSLGRDSQETQYF
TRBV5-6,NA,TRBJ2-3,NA,TGTGCCAGCAGCCCACCTTGGGGGACTCAAACCACAGATACGCAGTATTTT,CASSPPWGTQTTDTQYF
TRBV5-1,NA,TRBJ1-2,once,TGCGCCAGCAGCTTGGGGTCTGGAGGTGTATGGGGCTACACCTTC,CASSLGSGGVWGYTF
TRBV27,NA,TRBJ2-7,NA,TGTGCCAGCAGTTTACGCCCCCGAGGTCTGGCGAGCTCCTACGAGCAGTACTTC,CASSLRPRGLASSYEQYF
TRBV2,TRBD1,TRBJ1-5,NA,TGTGCCAGCAAGGGGGCAGGGGAAAAGCAGCCCCAGCATTTT,CASKGAGEKQPQHF
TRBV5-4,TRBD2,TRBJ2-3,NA,TGTGCCAGCAGCTCCCCCCGGGGGGGCAGTGGAGATACGCAGTATTTT,CASSSPRGGSGDTQYF
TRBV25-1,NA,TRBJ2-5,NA,TGTGCCAGCACCCGAGGGGGGACCCAGTACTTC,CASTRGGTQYF
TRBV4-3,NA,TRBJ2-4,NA,TGCGCCAGCAGCCAAGATCTTGGCAGTCAAGGACAAAACATTCAGTACTTC,CASSQDLGSQGQNIQYF
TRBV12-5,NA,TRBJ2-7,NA,TGTGCTAGTGGTTCCTCCAGGGCCCTCCCGTACTTC,CASGSSRALPYF
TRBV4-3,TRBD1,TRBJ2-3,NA,TGCGCCAGCAGCCAAGATGCTGGACAGGCCACCCTGTACCAGTATTTT,CASSQDAGQATLYQYF
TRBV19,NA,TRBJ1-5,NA,TGTGCCGGCTCGACCGGGACTGATCAGCCCCAGCATTTT,CAGSTGTDQPQHF
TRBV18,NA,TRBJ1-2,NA,TGTGCCAGCTCAGAGCCGGGTCCTCCTTCCTATGGCTACACCTTC,CASSEPGPPSYGYTF
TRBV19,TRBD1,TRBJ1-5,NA,TGTGCCAGTAGTATTCGGGACAGCCTTAATCAGCCCCAGCATTTT,CASSIRDSLNQPQHF
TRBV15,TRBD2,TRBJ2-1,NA,TGTGCCACCAGCCCCCATAGCGGGGGGGAGTTCTTC,CATSPHSGGEFF
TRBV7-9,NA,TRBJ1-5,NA,TGTGCCAGCAGCTTAGCCCGAGGGGAGATTAATCAGCCCCAGCATTTT,CASSLARGEINQPQHF
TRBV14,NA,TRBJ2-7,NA,TGTGCCAGCAGCCAGGCCTACAGGGAATCCTACGAGCAGTACTTC,CASSQAYRESYEQYF
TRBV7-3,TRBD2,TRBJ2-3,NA,TGTGCCAGCAGCCGAGCGGGGGGAGGGACAGATACGCAGTATTTT,CASSRAGGGTDTQYF
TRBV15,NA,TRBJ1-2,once,TGTGCCACCACCCGTATATTAGACGGAACATATGGCTACACCTTC,CATTRILDGTYGYTF
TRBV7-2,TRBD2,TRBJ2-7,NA,TGTGCCAGCAGCCAACCTAGCGGGGGGCCCTACGAGCAGTACTTC,CASSQPSGGPYEQYF
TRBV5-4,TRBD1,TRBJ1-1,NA,TGTGCCAGCAGCGGACAGGGGTACACTGAAGCTTTCTTT,CASSGQGYTEAFF
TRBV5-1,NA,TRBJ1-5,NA,TGCGCCAGCAGCTTGCTCAACAGGAATCAGCCCCAGCATTTT,CASSLLNRNQPQHF
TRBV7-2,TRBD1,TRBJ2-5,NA,TGTGCCAGCAGCCCAACCGGGACAGCTCAAGAGACCCAGTACTTC,CASSPTGTAQETQYF
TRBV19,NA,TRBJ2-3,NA,TGTGCCAGTAGTATAGTTGGGGATACGCAGTATTTT,CASSIVGDTQYF
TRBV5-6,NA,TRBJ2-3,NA,TGTGCCAGCAGCCAGGAACCCCGGGCGCAGTATTTT,CASSQEPRAQYF
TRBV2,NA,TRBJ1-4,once,TGTGCCAGCAAGGAGGGTAGTCCGGGTGAAAAACTGTTTTTT,CASKEGSPGEKLFF
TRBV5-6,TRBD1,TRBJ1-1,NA,TGTGCCAGCAGCTTGGAGCTGTGGACAGGGGGCAGACAGGCTTACCAAGCTTTCTTT,CASSLELWTGGRQAYQAFF
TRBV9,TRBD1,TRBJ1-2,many,TGTGCCAGCAGCATCCAGAGCGGACAGGGGAGATATGGCTACACCTTC,CASSIQSGQGRYGYTF
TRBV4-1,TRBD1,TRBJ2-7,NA,TGCGCCAGCAGCCTCACCCGACAGGGGGCATCCTACGAGCAGTACTTC,CASSLTRQGASYEQYF
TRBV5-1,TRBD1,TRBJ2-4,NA,TGCGCCAGTCGTCACGGGCAGGGGGCTGCCAAAAACATTCAGTACTTC,CASRHGQGAAKNIQYF
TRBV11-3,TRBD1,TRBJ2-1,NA,TGTGCCAGCAGCCAAGGGACAGGGGTTATTTTTTCCAATGAGCAGTTCTTC,CASSQGTGVIFSNEQFF
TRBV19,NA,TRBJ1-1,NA,TGTGCCAGTAGTATAACACTTATGAACACTGAAGCTTTCTTT,CASSITLMNTEAFF
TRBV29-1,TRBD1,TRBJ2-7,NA,TGCAGCGTTACAACAACAGGGGGCTACGAGCAGTACTTC,CSVTTTGGYEQYF
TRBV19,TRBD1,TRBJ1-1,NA,TGTGCCAGTAGTCAGGGGGCGGGCACTGAAGCTTTCTTT,CASSQGAGTEAFF
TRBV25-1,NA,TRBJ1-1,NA,TGTGCCAGCAGTCCCATTAGGGGCTACGGGTCTGGGAACACTGAAGCTTTCTTT,CASSPIRGYGSGNTEAFF
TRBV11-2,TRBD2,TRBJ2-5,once,TGTGCCAGCAGCTTATGGGAGGGTGAGACCCAGTACTTC,CASSLWEGETQYF
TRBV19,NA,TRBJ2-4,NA,TGTGCCAGTAGTATAGGGCAGGTGAACATTCAGTACTTC,CASSIGQVNIQYF
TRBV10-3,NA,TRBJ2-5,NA,TGTGCCACCACCAAACAGGATCAAGAGACCCAGTACTTC,CATTKQDQETQYF